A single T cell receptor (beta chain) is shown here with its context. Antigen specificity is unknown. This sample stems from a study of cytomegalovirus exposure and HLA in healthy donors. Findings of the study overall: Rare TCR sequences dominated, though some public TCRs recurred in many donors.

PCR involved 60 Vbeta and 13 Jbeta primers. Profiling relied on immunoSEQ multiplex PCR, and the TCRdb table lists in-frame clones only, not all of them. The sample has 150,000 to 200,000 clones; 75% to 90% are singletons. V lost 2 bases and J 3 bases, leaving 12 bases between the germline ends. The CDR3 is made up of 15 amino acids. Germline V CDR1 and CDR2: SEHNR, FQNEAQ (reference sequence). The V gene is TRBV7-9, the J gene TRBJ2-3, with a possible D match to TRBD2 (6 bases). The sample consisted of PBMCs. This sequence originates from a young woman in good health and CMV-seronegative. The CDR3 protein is CASSLLPGRTDTQYF. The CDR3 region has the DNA TGTGCCAGCAGCTTATTACCGGGGAGGACAGATACGCAGTATTTT.